The clone carrying this TCR beta chain was detected only a few times. The germline gives CDR1 MNHEY, CDR2 SVGAGI. Trimming at V came to 6 bases and at J to 6 bases, leaving 11 bases not matched to a gene. This CDR3 comprises 15 residues. Every isolated RNA sample was fully reverse transcribed, so sequencing captured expressed TCRB transcripts. The method was immunoSEQ multiplex PCR; TCRdb's version includes in-frame clones alone and lacks a portion of them. The sample lists around 160,000 clones, under 60% seen once, with under 0.5% in the top ten. This record comes from a study of beta chain features in type 1 diabetes.

The sequence was collected from a man aged 18 to 30 in good health. The chain combines TRBV6-5 with TRBJ2-7, with 10 bases fitting TRBD1. The source material was Tregs from blood. In nucleotides, the CDR3 is TGTGCCAGCAGCCCCCCCGGGACAGGGGTCTCCGAGCAGTACTTC. This encodes CASSPPGTGVSEQYF.